The 2 T cell receptor beta chains in this list originate from one sample, sequenced in a study of metastatic and nonmetastatic thyroid tumors. None of the patients had undergone any treatment ahead of thyroid surgery. TCRdb re-analyzed the PCR reads through MiXCR. This table holds approximately 42,000 clones, approximately 24% found once. Sequenced sample: tumor tissue. The source of these receptors is a female donor with papillary thyroid cancer or a benign thyroid nodule (not recorded which). Some clones in this sample may be carry-over from other donors' samples.

This clone was seen repeatedly, ten times or more. The V and J genes are TRBV5-4 and TRBJ2-1; D unresolved. The CDR3 has 13 amino acids. Germline V CDR1 and CDR2: SGHNT, YYREEE (reference sequence). V was clipped by 2 bases and J by 2 bases, with 5 bases between them. Written as DNA, the CDR3 is TGTGCCAGCAGCTTCCCCCCCTACAATGAGCAGTTCTTC. Translation: CASSFPPYNEQFF.

This chain links TRBV6-1 with TRBJ2-7; tentative D call: TRBD1 (6 bases). V lost 4 bases and J lost 0, with 10 bases in between. This CDR3 has 14 amino acids. The V gene's germline CDR1 is MNHNS and CDR2 SASEGT. The CDR3 region has the DNA TGTGCCAGCAGTGCGGGACACAGCTCCTACGAGCAGTACTTC. Translation: CASSAGHSSYEQYF.